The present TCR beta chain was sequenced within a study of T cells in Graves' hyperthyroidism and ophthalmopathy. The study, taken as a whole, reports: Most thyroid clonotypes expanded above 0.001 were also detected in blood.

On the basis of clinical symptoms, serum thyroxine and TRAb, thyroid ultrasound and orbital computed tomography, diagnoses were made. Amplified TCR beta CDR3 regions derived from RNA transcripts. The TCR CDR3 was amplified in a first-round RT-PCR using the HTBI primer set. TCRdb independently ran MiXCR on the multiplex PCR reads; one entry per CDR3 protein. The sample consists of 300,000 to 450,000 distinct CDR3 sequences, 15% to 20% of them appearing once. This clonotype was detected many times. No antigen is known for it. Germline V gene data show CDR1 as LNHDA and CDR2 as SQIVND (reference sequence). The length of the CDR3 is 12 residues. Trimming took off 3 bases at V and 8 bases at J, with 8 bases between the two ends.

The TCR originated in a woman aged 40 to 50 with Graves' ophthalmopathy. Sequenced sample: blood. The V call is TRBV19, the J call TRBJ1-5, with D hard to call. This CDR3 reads CASSMEAEPQHF. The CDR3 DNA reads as TGTGCCAGTAGTATGGAGGCAGAGCCCCAGCATTTT.